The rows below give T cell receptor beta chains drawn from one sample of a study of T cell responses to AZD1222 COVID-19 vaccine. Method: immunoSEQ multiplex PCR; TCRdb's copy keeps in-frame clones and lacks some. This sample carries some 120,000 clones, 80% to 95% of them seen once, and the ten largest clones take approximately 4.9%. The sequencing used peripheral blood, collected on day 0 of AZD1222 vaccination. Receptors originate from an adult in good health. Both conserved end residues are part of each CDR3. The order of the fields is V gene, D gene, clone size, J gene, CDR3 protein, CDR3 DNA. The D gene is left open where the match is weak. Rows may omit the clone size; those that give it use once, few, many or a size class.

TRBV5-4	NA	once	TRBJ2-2	CASSLPGLNTGELFF	TGTGCCAGCAGCCTGCCGGGACTGAACACCGGGGAGCTGTTTTTT
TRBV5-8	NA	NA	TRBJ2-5	CASSLNRETQYF	TGTGCCAGCAGCTTGAATCGGGAGACCCAGTACTTC
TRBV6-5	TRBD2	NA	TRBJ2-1	CASSYSALAGGREQFF	TGTGCCAGCAGTTACTCGGCGTTAGCGGGGGGGAGGGAGCAGTTCTTC
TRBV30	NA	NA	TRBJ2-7	CAWSLGFWEQYF	TGTGCCTGGAGTCTCGGGTTCTGGGAGCAGTACTTC
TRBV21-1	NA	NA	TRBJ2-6	CASITQEDGANVLTF	TGTGCCAGCATTACACAGGAGGATGGGGCCAACGTCCTGACTTTC
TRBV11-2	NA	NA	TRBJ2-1	CASSLDSGQSNEQFF	TGTGCCAGCAGCTTAGATTCCGGGCAGAGCAATGAGCAGTTCTTC
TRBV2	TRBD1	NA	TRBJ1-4	CASSSGGAREKLFF	TGTGCCAGCAGCTCAGGGGGCGCGAGAGAAAAACTGTTTTTT
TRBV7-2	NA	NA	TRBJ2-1	CASSYQRNEQFF	TGTGCCAGCAGCTACCAACGAAATGAGCAGTTCTTC
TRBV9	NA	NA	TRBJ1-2	CASSVGVNYGYTF	TGTGCCAGCAGCGTAGGAGTCAACTATGGCTACACCTTC
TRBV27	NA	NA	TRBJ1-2	CASSSRQNYGYTF	TGTGCCAGCAGTTCCCGACAGAACTATGGCTACACCTTC
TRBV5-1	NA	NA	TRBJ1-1	CASSLGGRVGNTEAFF	TGCGCCAGCAGCTTGGGAGGCAGGGTCGGGAACACTGAAGCTTTCTTT
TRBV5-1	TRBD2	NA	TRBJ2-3	CASSLAKLAGGAADTQYF	TGCGCCAGCAGCTTGGCGAAACTAGCGGGGGGGGCCGCAGATACGCAGTATTTT
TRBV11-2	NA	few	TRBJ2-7	CASSLMGNEQYF	TGTGCCAGCAGTCTAATGGGGAACGAGCAGTACTTC
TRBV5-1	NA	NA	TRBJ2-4	CASSLQGNIQYF	TGCGCCAGCAGCTTACAGGGAAACATTCAGTACTTC
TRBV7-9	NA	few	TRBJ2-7	CASSQNPYEQYF	TGTGCCAGCAGCCAAAACCCCTACGAGCAGTACTTC
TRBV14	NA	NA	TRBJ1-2	CASSQGFERGPGYTF	TGTGCCAGCAGCCAAGGATTCGAGCGGGGTCCCGGCTACACCTTC
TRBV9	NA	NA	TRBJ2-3	CASSELGFSDTQYF	TGTGCCAGCAGCGAGCTGGGATTCTCAGATACGCAGTATTTT
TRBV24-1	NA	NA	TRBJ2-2	CATSDLEGSTGTGELFF	TGTGCCACCAGTGATTTAGAGGGTTCCACGGGCACCGGGGAGCTGTTTTTT
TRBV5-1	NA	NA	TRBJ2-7	CASSSRATGEQYF	TGCGCCAGCAGCTCCCGGGCTACGGGGGAGCAGTACTTC
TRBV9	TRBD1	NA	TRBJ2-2	CASSIRTGGVIGELFF	TGTGCCAGCAGCATCCGGACAGGGGGAGTGATCGGGGAGCTGTTTTTT
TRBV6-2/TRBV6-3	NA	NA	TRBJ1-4	CASSQRPGALFF	TGTGCCAGCAGTCAACGTCCGGGGGCACTGTTTTTT
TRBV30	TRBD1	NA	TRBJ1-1	CAWRTSGGTEAFF	TGTGCCTGGAGGACATCAGGGGGCACTGAAGCTTTCTTT
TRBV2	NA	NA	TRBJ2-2	CASSETGMVTGELFF	TGTGCCAGCAGTGAAACAGGGATGGTGACCGGGGAGCTGTTTTTT
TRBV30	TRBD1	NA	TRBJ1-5	CAWKGQGGNQPQHF	TGTGCCTGGAAGGGACAGGGAGGCAATCAGCCCCAGCATTTT
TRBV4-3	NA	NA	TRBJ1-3	CASSQESGARGNTIYF	TGCGCCAGCAGCCAAGAATCGGGGGCGCGAGGAAACACCATATATTTT
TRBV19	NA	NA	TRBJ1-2	CASSIDPVDRRASEGYTF	TGTGCCAGTAGTATAGATCCCGTCGATAGAAGGGCCTCGGAGGGCTACACCTTC
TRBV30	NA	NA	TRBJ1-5	CAWSVSGNQPQHF	TGTGCCTGGAGTGTGTCGGGGAATCAGCCCCAGCATTTT
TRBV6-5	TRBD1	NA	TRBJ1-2	CASRTPTGLGYTF	TGTGCCAGCAGGACTCCGACAGGGCTGGGCTACACCTTC
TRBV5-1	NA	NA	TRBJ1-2	CASSPGTAANYGYTF	TGCGCCAGCAGCCCCGGGACCGCAGCTAACTATGGCTACACCTTC
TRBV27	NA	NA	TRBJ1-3	CASSSRGRGTIYF	TGTGCCAGCAGTTCAAGGGGCCGGGGCACCATATATTTT
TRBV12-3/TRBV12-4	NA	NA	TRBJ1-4	CASSLGWKLFF	TGTGCCAGCAGTTTAGGGTGGAAACTGTTTTTT
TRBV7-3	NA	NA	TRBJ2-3	CASSLGARGTDTQYF	TGTGCCAGCAGCTTAGGCGCGCGGGGCACAGATACGCAGTATTTT
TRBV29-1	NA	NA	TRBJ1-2	CSVLTGRSYGYTF	TGCAGCGTTCTAACAGGGAGGTCCTATGGCTACACCTTC
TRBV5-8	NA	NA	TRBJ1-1	CASSLAWGGGWGNTEAFF	TGTGCCAGCAGCTTGGCCTGGGGTGGGGGTTGGGGGAACACTGAAGCTTTCTTT
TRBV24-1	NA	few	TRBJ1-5	CATSEWNEPQHF	TGTGCCACCAGTGAGTGGAACGAGCCCCAGCATTTT
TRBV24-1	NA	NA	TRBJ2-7	CATSDLVTTVERGEQYF	TGTGCCACCAGTGATTTAGTTACGACAGTGGAGAGGGGAGAGCAGTACTTC
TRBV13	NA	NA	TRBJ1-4	CASSFGNEKLFF	TGTGCCAGCAGCTTCGGTAATGAAAAACTGTTTTTT
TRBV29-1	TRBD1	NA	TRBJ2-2	CSVTAGGKFTGELFF	TGCAGCGTGACAGCAGGGGGCAAGTTCACCGGGGAGCTGTTTTTT
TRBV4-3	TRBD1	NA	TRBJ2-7	CASSHLGQASNEQYF	TGCGCCAGCAGCCACCTCGGACAGGCATCTAACGAGCAGTACTTC
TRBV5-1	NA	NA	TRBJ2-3	CASSLSRGRTDTQYF	TGCGCCAGCAGTCTTTCCCGGGGGCGGACAGATACGCAGTATTTT
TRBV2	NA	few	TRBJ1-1	CASSSAGMNTEAFF	TGTGCCAGCAGTTCCGCCGGGATGAACACTGAAGCTTTCTTT
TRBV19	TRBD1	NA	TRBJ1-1	CASSGTGYAFF	TGTGCCAGTAGTGGGACAGGGTACGCTTTCTTT
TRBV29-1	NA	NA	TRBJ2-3	CSVRFSAGTDTQYF	TGCAGCGTTCGATTTTCCGCTGGCACAGATACGCAGTATTTT
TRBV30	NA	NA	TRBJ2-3	CAWSAGLGTDTQYF	TGTGCCTGGAGTGCGGGGCTGGGCACAGATACGCAGTATTTT
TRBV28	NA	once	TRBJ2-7	CASSSGPPSLYEQYF	TGTGCCAGCAGTTCCGGACCGCCAAGCCTCTACGAGCAGTACTTC
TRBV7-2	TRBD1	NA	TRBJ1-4	CASSTQRTGGAGKLFF	TGTGCCAGCAGCACACAAAGGACAGGGGGCGCGGGAAAACTGTTTTTT
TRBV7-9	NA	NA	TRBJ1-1	CASSLGGSTEAFF	TGTGCCAGCAGCTTAGGAGGTTCCACTGAAGCTTTCTTT
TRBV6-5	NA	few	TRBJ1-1	CASMETLAFF	TGTGCCAGCATGGAGACACTCGCTTTCTTT
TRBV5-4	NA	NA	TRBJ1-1	CASSLGRSGARAEAFF	TGTGCCAGCAGCTTGGGTCGATCTGGGGCCCGGGCTGAAGCTTTCTTT
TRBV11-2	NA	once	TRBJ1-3	CASSLTLAGRGSGNTIYF	TGTGCCAGCAGCCTCACCCTCGCTGGCAGGGGCTCTGGAAACACCATATATTTT
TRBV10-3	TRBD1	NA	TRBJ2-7	CALGRGSYEQYF	TGTGCCCTTGGCAGGGGGAGCTACGAGCAGTACTTC
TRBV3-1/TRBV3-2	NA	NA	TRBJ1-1	CASSQERQGGTEAFF	TGTGCCAGCAGCCAAGAAAGGCAGGGAGGAACTGAAGCTTTCTTT
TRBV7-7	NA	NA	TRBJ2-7	CASSPQQVGGYEQYF	TGTGCCAGCAGTCCCCAACAGGTTGGGGGATACGAGCAGTACTTC
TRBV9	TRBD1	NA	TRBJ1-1	CASSAGQGKTEAFF	TGTGCCAGCAGCGCCGGACAGGGTAAGACTGAAGCTTTCTTT
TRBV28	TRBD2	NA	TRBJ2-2	CASSLGLAGGAGELFF	TGTGCCAGCAGTTTAGGTCTTGCTGGGGGGGCCGGGGAGCTGTTTTTT
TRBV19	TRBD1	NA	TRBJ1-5	CASRGDRGQPQHF	TGTGCCAGTCGGGGGGACAGGGGCCAGCCCCAGCATTTT
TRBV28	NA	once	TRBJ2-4	CASSPMDGKNIQYF	TGTGCCAGCAGCCCTATGGACGGGAAAAACATTCAGTACTTC
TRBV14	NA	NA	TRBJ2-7	CASSQALGLQSYEQYF	TGTGCCAGCAGCCAAGCTTTGGGACTGCAGTCCTACGAGCAGTACTTC
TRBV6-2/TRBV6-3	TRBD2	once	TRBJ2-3	CASSYSSLGTSGGLYTQYF	TGTGCCAGCAGTTACTCCTCCCTAGGGACTAGCGGGGGCCTCTATACGCAGTATTTT
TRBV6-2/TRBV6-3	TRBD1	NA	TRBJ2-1	CASSRGQGADEQFF	TGTGCCAGCAGCCGCGGACAGGGGGCCGATGAGCAGTTCTTC